Listed here are 3 T cell receptor beta chains from one sample, sequenced in a study of T cells in Graves' hyperthyroidism and ophthalmopathy (dated by TCRdb to between 2018 and 2021). Libraries were constructed by multiplex PCR. Sequenced on an Illumina HiSeq 2000. The TCR beta CDR3 regions were amplified from RNA transcripts. The first round of RT-PCR for the TCR CDR3 was performed with the HTBI primer set and the Qiagen OneStep RT-PCR kit. TCRdb cleaned the public reads at Q25 with fastp, built clones with MiXCR and kept in-frame beta chains. Duplicate CDR3 protein sequences are folded into a single record with the most common DNA and genes. Counted in this sample were fewer than 650,000 distinct CDR3 sequences; approximately 14% of them appeared once. The ten largest clones represent over 6% of the sample. The sample was blood. These TCRs come from a young woman with Graves' ophthalmopathy.

This chain links TRBV4-2 with TRBJ1-2, with D unresolved. Deletions cut 4 bases from V and 8 bases from J, with 17 bases between. Germline V lookup: CDR1 LGHNA, CDR2 YNFKEQ. This CDR3 spans 14 amino acids. CDR3: CASSPQRDSEGYTF. The DNA of the CDR3 is TGTGCCAGCAGCCCTCAGAGAGACTCGGAGGGCTACACCTTC.

The chain is built from TRBV28 and TRBJ2-1; 11 nucleotides match TRBD2. Losses at the gene ends were 3 bases for V and 6 bases for J; bases not matched to a gene: 7. Looked up from germline, CDR1 is MDHEN and CDR2 is SYDVKM. The CDR3 consists of 16 residues. The CDR3 DNA reads TGTGCCAGCAGTTTTGGGAGGCTAGCGGGAGGCAATGAGCAGTTCTTC. Protein: CASSFGRLAGGNEQFF.

In its sample, this clonotype was seen many times. This chain connects TRBV18 to TRBJ1-1; TRBD1 is a possible D gene (5 bases). Trimming stripped 1 base from V and 8 bases from J, with 8 bases between. The CDR3 extends over 12 amino acids. CDR1 KGHSH and CDR2 LQKENI come from the germline V gene. As DNA, the CDR3 is TGTGCCAGCTCACCACGGGAGGGGGAAGCTTTCTTT. It codes for CASSPREGEAFF.